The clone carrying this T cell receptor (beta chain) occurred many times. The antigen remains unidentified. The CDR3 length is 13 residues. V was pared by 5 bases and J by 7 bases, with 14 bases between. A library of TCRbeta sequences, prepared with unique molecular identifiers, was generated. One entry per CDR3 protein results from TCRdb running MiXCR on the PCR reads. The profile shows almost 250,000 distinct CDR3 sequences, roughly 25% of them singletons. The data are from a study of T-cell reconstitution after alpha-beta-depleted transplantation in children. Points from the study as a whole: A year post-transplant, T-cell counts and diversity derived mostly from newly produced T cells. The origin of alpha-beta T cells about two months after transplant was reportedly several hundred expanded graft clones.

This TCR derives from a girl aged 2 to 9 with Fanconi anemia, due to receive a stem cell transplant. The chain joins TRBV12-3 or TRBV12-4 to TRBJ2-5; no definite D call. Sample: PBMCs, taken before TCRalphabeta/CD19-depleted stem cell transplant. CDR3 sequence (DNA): TGTGCCAGCAGTCCTCAGACGGTCGGGACCCAGTACTTC. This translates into CASSPQTVGTQYF.